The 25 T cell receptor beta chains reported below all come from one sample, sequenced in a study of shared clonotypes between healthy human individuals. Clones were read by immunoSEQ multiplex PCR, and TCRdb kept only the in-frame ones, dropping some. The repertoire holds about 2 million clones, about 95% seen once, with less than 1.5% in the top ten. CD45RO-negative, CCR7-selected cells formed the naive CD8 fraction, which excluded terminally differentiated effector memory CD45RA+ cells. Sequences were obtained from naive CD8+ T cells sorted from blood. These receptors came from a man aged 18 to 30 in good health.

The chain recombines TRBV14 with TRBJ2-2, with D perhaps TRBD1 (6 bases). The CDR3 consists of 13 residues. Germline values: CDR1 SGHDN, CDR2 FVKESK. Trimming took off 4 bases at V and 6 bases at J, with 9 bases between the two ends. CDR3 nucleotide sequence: TGTGCCAGCAGCCTCCCAGGGGCCGGGGAGCTGTTTTTT. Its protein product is CASSLPGAGELFF.

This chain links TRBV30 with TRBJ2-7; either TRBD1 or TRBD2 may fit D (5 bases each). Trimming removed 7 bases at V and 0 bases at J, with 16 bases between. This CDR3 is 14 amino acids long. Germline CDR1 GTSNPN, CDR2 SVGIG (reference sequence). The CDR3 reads CAYGVWGISYEQYF. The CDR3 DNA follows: TGTGCCTACGGTGTGTGGGGGATCTCCTACGAGCAGTACTTC.

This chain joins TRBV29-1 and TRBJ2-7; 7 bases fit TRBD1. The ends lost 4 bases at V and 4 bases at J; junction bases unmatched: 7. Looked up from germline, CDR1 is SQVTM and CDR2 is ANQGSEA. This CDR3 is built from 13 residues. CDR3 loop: CSVGRGLNYEQYF. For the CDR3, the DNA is TGCAGCGTTGGTAGGGGGCTGAATTACGAGCAGTACTTC.

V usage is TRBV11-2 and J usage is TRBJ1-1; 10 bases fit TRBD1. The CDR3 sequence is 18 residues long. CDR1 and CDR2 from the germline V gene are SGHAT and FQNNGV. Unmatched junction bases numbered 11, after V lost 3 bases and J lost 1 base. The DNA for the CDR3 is TGTGCCAGCAGCTTGATAGCGGGACAGGGGTCGCCGAACACTGAAGCTTTCTTT. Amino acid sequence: CASSLIAGQGSPNTEAFF.

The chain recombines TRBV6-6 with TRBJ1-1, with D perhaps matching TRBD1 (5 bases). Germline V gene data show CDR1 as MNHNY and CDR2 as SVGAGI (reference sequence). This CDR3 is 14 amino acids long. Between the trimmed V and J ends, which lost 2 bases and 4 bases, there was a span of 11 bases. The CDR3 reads CASSYRGRATEAFF. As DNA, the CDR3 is TGTGCCAGCAGTTACCGGGGGAGGGCCACTGAAGCTTTCTTT.

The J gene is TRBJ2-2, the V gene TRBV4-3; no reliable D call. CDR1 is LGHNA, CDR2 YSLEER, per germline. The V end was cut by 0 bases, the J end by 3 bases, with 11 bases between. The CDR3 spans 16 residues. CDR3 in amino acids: CASSQDTDTYTGELFF. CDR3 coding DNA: TGCGCCAGCAGCCAAGATACCGACACATACACCGGGGAGCTGTTTTTT.

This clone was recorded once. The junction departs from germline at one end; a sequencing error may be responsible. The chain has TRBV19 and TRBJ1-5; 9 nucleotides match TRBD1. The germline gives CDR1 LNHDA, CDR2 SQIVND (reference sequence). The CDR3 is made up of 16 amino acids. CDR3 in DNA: TGTGCCAGTAGTCTAGATGACAGGGGGAACACTCAGCCCCAGCATTTT. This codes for CASSLDDRGNTQPQHF.

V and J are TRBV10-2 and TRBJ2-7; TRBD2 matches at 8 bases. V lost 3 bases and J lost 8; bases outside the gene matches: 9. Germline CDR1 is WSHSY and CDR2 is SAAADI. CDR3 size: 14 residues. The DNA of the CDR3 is TGCGCCAGCAGTGAACTAGCGGAGGGGGGGAAGCAGTACTTC. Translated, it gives CASSELAEGGKQYF.

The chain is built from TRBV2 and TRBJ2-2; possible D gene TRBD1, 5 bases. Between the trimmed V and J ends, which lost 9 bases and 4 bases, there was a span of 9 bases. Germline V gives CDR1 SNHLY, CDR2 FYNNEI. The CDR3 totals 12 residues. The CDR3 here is CASGALTGELFF. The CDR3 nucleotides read TGTGCCAGTGGGGCCCTCACCGGGGAGCTGTTTTTT.

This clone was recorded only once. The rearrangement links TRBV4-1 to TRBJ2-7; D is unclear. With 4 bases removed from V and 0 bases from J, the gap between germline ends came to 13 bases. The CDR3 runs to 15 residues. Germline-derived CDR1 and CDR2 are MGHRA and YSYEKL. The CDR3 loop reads CASSPKESSSYEQYF. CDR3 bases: TGCGCCAGCAGCCCAAAGGAATCCAGCTCCTACGAGCAGTACTTC.

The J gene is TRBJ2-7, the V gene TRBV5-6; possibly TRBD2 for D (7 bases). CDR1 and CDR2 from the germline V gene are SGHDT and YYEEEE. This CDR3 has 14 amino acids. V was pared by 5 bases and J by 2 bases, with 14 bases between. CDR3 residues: CASRQGGETYEQYF. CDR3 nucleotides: TGTGCCAGCAGGCAAGGGGGGGAAACCTACGAGCAGTACTTC.

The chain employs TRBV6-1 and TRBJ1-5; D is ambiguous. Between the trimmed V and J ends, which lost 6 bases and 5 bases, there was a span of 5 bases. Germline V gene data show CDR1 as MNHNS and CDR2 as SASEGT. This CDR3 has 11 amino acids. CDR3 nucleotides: TGTGCCAGCAGGGACGATCAGCCCCAGCATTTT. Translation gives CASRDDQPQHF.

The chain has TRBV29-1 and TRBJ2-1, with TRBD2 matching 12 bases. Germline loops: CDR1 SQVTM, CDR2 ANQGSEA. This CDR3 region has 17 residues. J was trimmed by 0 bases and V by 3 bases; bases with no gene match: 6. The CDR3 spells CSVDPTSGGPSYNEQFF. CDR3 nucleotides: TGCAGCGTTGACCCCACTAGCGGGGGGCCCTCCTACAATGAGCAGTTCTTC.

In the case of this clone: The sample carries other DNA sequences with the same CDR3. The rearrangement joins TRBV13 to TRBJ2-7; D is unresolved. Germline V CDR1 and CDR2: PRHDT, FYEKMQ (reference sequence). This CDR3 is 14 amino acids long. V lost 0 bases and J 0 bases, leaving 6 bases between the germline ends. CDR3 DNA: TGTGCCAGCAGCTTAGGGCAGATCTCCTACGAGCAGTACTTC. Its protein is CASSLGQISYEQYF.

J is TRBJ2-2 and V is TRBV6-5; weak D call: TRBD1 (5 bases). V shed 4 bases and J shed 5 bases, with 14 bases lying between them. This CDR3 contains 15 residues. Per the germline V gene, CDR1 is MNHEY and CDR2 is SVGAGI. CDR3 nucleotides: TGTGCCAGCAGTTTCGGACAACCTTTTACCGGGGAGCTGTTTTTT. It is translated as CASSFGQPFTGELFF.

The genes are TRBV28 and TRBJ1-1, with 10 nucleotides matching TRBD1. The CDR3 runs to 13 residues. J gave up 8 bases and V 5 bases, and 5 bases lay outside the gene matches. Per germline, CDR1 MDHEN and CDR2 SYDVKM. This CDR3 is CASSQGTGDEAFF. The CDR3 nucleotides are TGTGCCAGCAGTCAAGGGACAGGGGACGAAGCTTTCTTT.

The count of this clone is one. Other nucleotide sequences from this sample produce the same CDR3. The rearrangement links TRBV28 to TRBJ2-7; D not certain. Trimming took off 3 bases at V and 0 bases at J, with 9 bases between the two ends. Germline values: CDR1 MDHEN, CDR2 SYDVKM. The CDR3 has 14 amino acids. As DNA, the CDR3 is TGTGCCAGCAGTTTGTCCGTATCCTCCTACGAGCAGTACTTC. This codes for CASSLSVSSYEQYF.

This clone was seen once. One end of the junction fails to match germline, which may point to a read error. CDR3 region: CASSLEVGDEQFF. The CDR3, as DNA: TGTGCTAGCAGCTTGGAAGTAGGGGATGAGCAGTTCTTC. V is TRBV7-7 and J is TRBJ2-1; D might be TRBD1 (5 bases). CDR1 and CDR2 (germline): SSHAT, FNYEAQ (reference sequence). This CDR3 contains 13 residues. The full variable domain, rest sourced from reference TRBV7-7 and TRBJ2-1, is GAGVSQSPRYKVTKRGQDVTLRCDPISSHATLYWYQQALGQGPEFLTYFNYEAQPDKSGLPSDRFSAERPEGSISTLTIQRTEQRDSAMYRCASSLEVGDEQFFGPGTRLTVL.

The DNA for the CDR3 is TGCAGCGTTGAAGCTCGGACAGGGGGCCCGTACAATGAGCAGTTCTTC. Translating gives CSVEARTGGPYNEQFF. The chain couples TRBV29-1 to TRBJ2-1; 11 bases align to TRBD1. CDR3 length: 16 residues. V shed 1 base and J 4 bases; nucleotides not matched to a gene: 6. The germline V gene encodes CDR1 SQVTM and CDR2 ANQGSEA.

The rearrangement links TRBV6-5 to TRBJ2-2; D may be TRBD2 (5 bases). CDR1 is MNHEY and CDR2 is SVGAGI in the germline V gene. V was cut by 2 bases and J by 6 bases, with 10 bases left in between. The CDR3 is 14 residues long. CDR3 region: CASSYLARAGELFF. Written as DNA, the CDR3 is TGTGCCAGCAGTTACCTGGCGAGGGCCGGGGAGCTGTTTTTT.

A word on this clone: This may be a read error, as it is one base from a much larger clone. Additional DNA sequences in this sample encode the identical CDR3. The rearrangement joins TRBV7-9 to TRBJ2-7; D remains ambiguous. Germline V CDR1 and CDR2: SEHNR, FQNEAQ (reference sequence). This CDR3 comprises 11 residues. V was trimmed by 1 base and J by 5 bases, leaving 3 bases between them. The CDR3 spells CASSLGDEQYF. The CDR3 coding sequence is TGTGCCAGCAGCTTAGGCGACGAGCAGTACTTC.

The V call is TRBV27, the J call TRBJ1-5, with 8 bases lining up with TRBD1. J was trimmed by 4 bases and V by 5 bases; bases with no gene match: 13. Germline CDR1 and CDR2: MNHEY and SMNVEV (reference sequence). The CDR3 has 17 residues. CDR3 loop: CASSICSGTGCNQPQHF. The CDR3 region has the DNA TGTGCCAGCAGTATTTGTTCCGGGACAGGCTGTAATCAGCCCCAGCATTTT.

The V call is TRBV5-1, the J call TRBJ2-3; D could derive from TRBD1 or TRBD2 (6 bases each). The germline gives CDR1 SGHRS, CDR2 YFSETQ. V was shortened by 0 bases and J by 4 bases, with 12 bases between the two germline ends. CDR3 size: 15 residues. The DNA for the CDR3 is TGCGCCAGCAGCTTGGAGAGGGGGGCGTCAGATACGCAGTATTTT. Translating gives CASSLERGASDTQYF.

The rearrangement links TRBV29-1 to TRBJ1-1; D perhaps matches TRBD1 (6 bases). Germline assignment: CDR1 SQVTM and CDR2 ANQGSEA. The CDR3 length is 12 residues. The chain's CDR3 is CIPLVGGTEAFF. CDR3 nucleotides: TGCATCCCGTTGGTAGGGGGTACTGAAGCTTTCTTT. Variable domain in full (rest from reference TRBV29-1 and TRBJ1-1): SAVISQKPSRDICQRGTSLTIQCQVDSQVTMMFWYRQQPGQSLTLIATANQGSEATYESGFVIDKFPISRPNLTFSTLTVSNMSPEDSSIYLCIPLVGGTEAFFGQGTRLTVV.

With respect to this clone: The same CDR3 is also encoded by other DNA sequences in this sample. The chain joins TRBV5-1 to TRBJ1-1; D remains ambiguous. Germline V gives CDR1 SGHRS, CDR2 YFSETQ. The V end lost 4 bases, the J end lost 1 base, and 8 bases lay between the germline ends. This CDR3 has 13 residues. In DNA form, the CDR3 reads TGCGCCAGCAGCCCGCCGGGGAACACTGAAGCTTTCTTT. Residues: CASSPPGNTEAFF.